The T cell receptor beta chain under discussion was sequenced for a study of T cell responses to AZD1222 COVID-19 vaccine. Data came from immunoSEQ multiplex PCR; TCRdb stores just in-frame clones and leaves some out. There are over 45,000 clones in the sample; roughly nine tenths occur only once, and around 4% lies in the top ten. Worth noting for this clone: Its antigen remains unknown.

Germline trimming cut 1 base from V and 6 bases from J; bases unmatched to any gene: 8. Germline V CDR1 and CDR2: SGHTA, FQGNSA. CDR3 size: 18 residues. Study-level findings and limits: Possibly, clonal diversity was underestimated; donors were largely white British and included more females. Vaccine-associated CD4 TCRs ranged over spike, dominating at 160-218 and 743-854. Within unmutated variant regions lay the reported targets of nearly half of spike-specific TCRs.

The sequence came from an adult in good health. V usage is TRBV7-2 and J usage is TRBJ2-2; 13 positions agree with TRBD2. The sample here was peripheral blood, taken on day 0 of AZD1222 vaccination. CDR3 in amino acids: CASSLDWGLAGYPGELFF. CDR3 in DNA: TGTGCCAGCAGCTTAGATTGGGGACTAGCGGGGTACCCCGGGGAGCTGTTTTTT.